This T cell receptor beta chain came from a study of cytomegalovirus exposure and HLA in healthy donors. The CDR3 length is 12 residues. V was shortened by 5 bases and J by 3 bases, with 8 bases between the two germline ends. Germline V gene lookup returns CDR1 MDHEN and CDR2 SYDVKM. Clones were read by immunoSEQ multiplex PCR, and TCRdb kept only the in-frame ones, dropping some. The sample lists about 58,000 clones; more than 75% were seen once. In the case of this clone: Its antigen is undetermined.

Regarding the study as a whole: Cytomegalovirus status, reportedly, was diagnosed with high specificity and sensitivity by the classifier.

Sequenced: PBMCs. The sequence was obtained from a man younger than 35 in good health and CMV-seronegative. The rearrangement joins TRBV28 to TRBJ2-7; no firm D call. This chain's CDR3 is CASSPINYEQYF. The CDR3 nucleotides are TGTGCCAGCAGTCCCATCAACTACGAGCAGTACTTC.